This TCR beta chain was identified in a study of blood T cell repertoires in COVID-19. Study context: The study drew acute and convalescent COVID-19 samples from the United States, Italy and Spain. The cDNA or gDNA used as material had been derived from T cells, B-cell-depleted T cells, or PBMCs.

V gave up 8 bases and J gave up 3 bases, with 17 bases separating them. The CDR3 runs to 15 residues. Germline CDR1 MNHEY, CDR2 SVGAGI. Original processing methods: Quantification of nucleated cells was approximated via reference gene primer amplification. Method: immunoSEQ multiplex PCR; TCRdb's copy keeps in-frame clones and lacks some. V and J calls and clone size come straight from that table; D and trimming were deduced from the DNA. The table has fewer than 85,000 clones, 87% seen once. The sequenced sample consisted of peripheral blood. This clonotype was obtained from a man in his forties or fifties with active COVID-19. The chain employs TRBV6-5 and TRBJ1-5; D remains unclear. CDR3 loop: CASRKDNRHNQPQHF. The CDR3 DNA sequence: TGTGCCAGCCGGAAAGACAATCGCCACAATCAGCCCCAGCATTTT.